Listed below are T cell receptor beta chains from one sample, sequenced in a study of Ad26.COV2.S vaccination and SARS-CoV-2 variants. The repertoire was sequenced with immunoSEQ multiplex PCR; TCRdb's copy has only in-frame clones and lacks some. The table records 350,000 to 450,000 clones, about 80% of them present only once. The sample in question was peripheral blood, obtained in a trial of Ad26.COV2.S vaccine versus placebo. The receptors were sampled from a person aged 18-60 years who received the Ad26.COV2.S COVID-19 vaccine or a placebo. The CDR3 runs from the conserved cysteine through the conserved F or W. The D gene is left open where the match is weak. Size values are once, few and many counts, or a class for expanded clones, and some rows have none.

-	TRBV4-1	14	TRBJ2-7	-	CASSQPTRTYEQYF	TGCGCCAGCAGCCAACCGACAAGGACCTACGAGCAGTACTTC
-	TRBV3-1/TRBV3-2	14	TRBJ1-1	once	CASSQLQGYTEAFF	TGTGCCAGCAGCCAATTACAGGGTTACACTGAAGCTTTCTTT
-	TRBV7-2	13	TRBJ2-5	-	CASSLLRQETQYF	TGTGCCAGCAGCTTACTAAGACAAGAGACCCAGTACTTC
-	TRBV12-2	16	TRBJ2-4	-	CASRLGGTLAKNIQYF	TGTGCAAGTCGCTTGGGCGGAACGCTAGCCAAAAACATTCAGTACTTC
-	TRBV5-5	16	TRBJ1-2	-	CASTEIFQGTLYGYTF	TGTGCCAGCACCGAGATCTTTCAGGGAACCCTCTATGGCTACACCTTC
TRBD1	TRBV7-9	13	TRBJ1-2	-	CASSLLGTGYNTF	TGTGCCAGCAGCTTATTGGGGACAGGGTATAATACCTTC
TRBD2	TRBV28	17	TRBJ2-1	-	CASAPGGGIYSYNEQFF	TGTGCCAGCGCCCCTGGGGGGGGGATCTACTCCTACAATGAGCAGTTCTTC
TRBD2	TRBV29-1	15	TRBJ2-1	-	CSVRTSGRDYNEQFF	TGCAGCGTTAGGACTAGCGGGAGGGACTACAATGAGCAGTTCTTC
-	TRBV5-1	13	TRBJ1-1	-	CASSQGSGTEAFF	TGCGCCAGCAGCCAGGGATCGGGCACTGAAGCTTTCTTT
-	TRBV4-1	14	TRBJ1-6	-	CASSQDRGWQPLHF	TGCGCCAGCAGCCAAGATCGGGGGTGGCAACCCCTCCACTTT
TRBD1	TRBV5-1	16	TRBJ2-7	-	CASSFLAGTGGRGQYF	TGCGCCAGCAGCTTCTTAGCCGGGACAGGGGGGCGGGGGCAGTACTTC
-	TRBV5-4	11	TRBJ2-1	few	CASSGQNEQFF	TGTGCCAGCAGTGGACAGAATGAGCAGTTCTTC
-	TRBV7-9	15	TRBJ1-3	-	CASSLYAAVGNTIYF	TGTGCCAGCAGCTTATATGCAGCCGTCGGGAACACCATATATTTT
-	TRBV7-3	17	TRBJ1-2	-	CASSLSGAGEVAGGYTF	TGTGCCAGCAGCTTATCTGGGGCAGGGGAGGTCGCGGGTGGCTACACCTTC
-	TRBV21-1	15	TRBJ1-5	-	CASSVAGEKNQPQHF	TGTGCCAGCAGTGTCGCAGGGGAGAAAAATCAGCCCCAGCATTTT
-	TRBV2	15	TRBJ2-3	-	CASSAWRGGTDTQYF	TGTGCCAGCAGTGCTTGGAGGGGGGGGACAGATACGCAGTATTTT
TRBD1	TRBV5-5	18	TRBJ2-7	-	CASSFESAPRTGFYEQYF	TGTGCCAGCAGCTTTGAGTCCGCCCCACGGACAGGGTTCTACGAGCAGTACTTC
-	TRBV7-9	13	TRBJ2-3	-	CASSLAPSDTQYF	TGTGCCAGCAGCTTAGCGCCTTCAGATACGCAGTATTTT
-	TRBV30	14	TRBJ2-7	-	CAWGRPPLRDEQYF	TGTGCCTGGGGACGGCCTCCCCTTAGGGACGAGCAGTACTTC
-	TRBV6-2/TRBV6-3	14	TRBJ1-1	-	CASSYNSLTTEAFF	TGTGCCAGCAGTTATAACTCCCTGACGACTGAAGCTTTCTTT
-	TRBV5-1	14	TRBJ1-6	few	CASSLAYYNSPLHF	TGCGCCAGCAGCTTGGCCTATTATAATTCACCCCTCCACTTT
-	TRBV4-2	16	TRBJ1-5	-	CASSQDPWQGTSPQHF	TGTGCCAGCAGCCAAGATCCCTGGCAGGGTACCTCGCCCCAGCATTTT
TRBD1	TRBV4-3	20	TRBJ1-3	-	CASSQDAGQGVLSSGNTIYF	TGCGCCAGCAGCCAAGACGCGGGACAGGGGGTTCTAAGCTCTGGAAACACCATATATTTT
-	TRBV5-1	14	TRBJ2-5	-	CASSLRGIEETQYF	TGCGCCAGCAGCTTGAGAGGGATCGAAGAGACCCAGTACTTC
-	TRBV21-1	17	TRBJ2-1	-	CASSAPSGTSSYNEQFF	TGTGCCAGCAGCGCCCCTAGCGGTACGAGCTCCTACAATGAGCAGTTCTTC
-	TRBV3-1/TRBV3-2	12	TRBJ2-7	-	CASSRGLYEQYF	TGTGCCAGCAGCCGGGGACTTTACGAGCAGTACTTC
-	TRBV5-1	14	TRBJ2-2	-	CASSLGLGSGELFF	TGCGCCAGCAGCTTGGGTCTGGGCTCCGGGGAGCTGTTTTTT
TRBD2	TRBV6-4	16	TRBJ2-1	-	CASSDSVGTSDHEQFF	TGTGCCAGCAGTGACTCGGTAGGGACTAGCGACCATGAGCAGTTCTTC
-	TRBV15	17	TRBJ2-1	-	CATSPRGSGSSYNEQFF	TGTGCCACCAGCCCTCGAGGATCGGGCAGCTCCTACAATGAGCAGTTCTTC
-	TRBV11-2	14	TRBJ1-1	-	CASSPGWGRGIAFF	TGTGCCAGCAGCCCGGGCTGGGGGCGAGGTATAGCTTTCTTT
-	TRBV10-3	13	TRBJ1-2	-	CAISEDGNYGYTF	TGTGCCATCAGTGAGGACGGAAACTATGGCTACACCTTC